A selection of T cell receptor beta chains follows, all from one sample in a study of OX40 agonist ivuxolimab in advanced cancers. Clones were sequenced by immunoSEQ multiplex PCR, and TCRdb holds only the in-frame ones, with some missing. The sample gives approximately 73,000 clones, 85% to 90% of which show up once; roughly 13% is in the top ten. The sequencing used CD4+ or CD8+ T cells sorted from blood, collected in a trial of the OX40 agonist ivuxolimab. These receptors originate from an adult with an advanced solid tumor such as melanoma, head and neck, liver or kidney cancer. The CDR3 runs from the conserved cysteine through the conserved F or W. The D gene is left open where the match is weak. Not every row has a clone size; where given, it reads once, few, many or a size class.

>.|TRBJ2-3|.|TRBV9
TGTGCCAGCAGCGCGAGTGGACCAGATACGCAGTATTTT
CASSASGPDTQYF
>.|TRBJ2-3|.|TRBV7-5
TGTGCCAGAAGCTACGGACTAGCGGTCAGCACAGATACGCAGTATTTT
CARSYGLAVSTDTQYF
>.|TRBJ2-5|few|TRBV20-1
TGCAGTGCTAGAGTCGTGGAGACCCAGTACTTC
CSARVVETQYF
>.|TRBJ2-3|.|TRBV7-8
TGTGCCAGCAGCTTAGCCGACCGCCGCACAGATACGCAGTATTTT
CASSLADRRTDTQYF
>.|TRBJ1-5|few|TRBV7-9
TGTGCCAGCAGCGGACTCGATGGGCAGCCCCAGCATTTT
CASSGLDGQPQHF
>.|TRBJ2-5|once|TRBV11-1
TGTGCCAGCAGCTTAGGTCCACTAGACGTCCGGGGCACCCAGTACTTC
CASSLGPLDVRGTQYF
>.|TRBJ2-1|.|TRBV28
TGTGCCAGCAGTTCGGCTAGCTCCTACAATGAGCAGTTCTTC
CASSSASSYNEQFF
>.|TRBJ2-3|.|TRBV25-1
TGTGCCAGCAGCCCGGTCGATTACACAGATACGCAGTATTTT
CASSPVDYTDTQYF
>.|TRBJ2-1|.|TRBV25-1
TGTGCCAGCAGTGAATGGGGGGGCCTCTACAATGAGCAGTTCTTC
CASSEWGGLYNEQFF
>TRBD1|TRBJ1-2|.|TRBV6-6
TGTGCCAGCAGTTACACGAAAACAGGGGACGGCTACACCTTC
CASSYTKTGDGYTF
>.|TRBJ1-1|.|TRBV7-2
TGTGCCAGCAGCCGCTTTTGGAGAGAAAACACTGAAGCTTTCTTT
CASSRFWRENTEAFF
>.|TRBJ1-4|.|TRBV19
TGTGCCAGTAGTATTAAAGTCTTCAGGGCGCTGAATGAAAAACTGTTTTTT
CASSIKVFRALNEKLFF
>.|TRBJ2-7|few|TRBV29-1
TGCAGCGTTTTGCAGGGGTACGAGCAGTACTTC
CSVLQGYEQYF
>.|TRBJ2-2|.|TRBV7-8
TGTGCCAGCAGCTTAACGTGGCCGGGGACCGGGGAGCTGTTTTTT
CASSLTWPGTGELFF
>TRBD2|TRBJ2-7|.|TRBV28
TGTGCCAGCAGAAGCGGGGGGCCCTACGAGCAGTACTTC
CASRSGGPYEQYF
>.|TRBJ2-4|.|TRBV25-1
TGTGCCAGCAGCCCCGGGGGAAACATTCAGTACTTC
CASSPGGNIQYF
>TRBD2|TRBJ2-3|.|TRBV11-2
TGTGCCAGCAGCCCCCGGGGTGTGGGCGGGAGCGCCGGCACAGATACGCAGTATTTT
CASSPRGVGGSAGTDTQYF
>TRBD2|TRBJ2-2|.|TRBV5-1
TGCGCCAGCAGCTTGGGAGCGGGGCGAGGCACCGGGGAGCTGTTTTTT
CASSLGAGRGTGELFF
>.|TRBJ2-3|.|TRBV29-1
TGCAGCCTGTTGCTGACAAGTGGTACGCAGTATTTT
CSLLLTSGTQYF
>TRBD2|TRBJ2-1|.|TRBV11-3
TGTGCCAGCACAGACTCCGGGACTAGCGTAGCCAATGAGCAGTTCTTC
CASTDSGTSVANEQFF
>.|TRBJ1-2|.|TRBV28
TGTGCCAGCAGCCTTTTAAAGGACTATGGCTACACCTTC
CASSLLKDYGYTF
>TRBD2|TRBJ2-7|.|TRBV5-4
TGTGCCAGCAGCGGAACTAGCGGGAGGGCCGAAGAGCAGTACTTC
CASSGTSGRAEEQYF
>TRBD2|TRBJ2-3|.|TRBV2
TGTGCCAGCAGTTTAGGGACTAGCGGGATCACAGATACGCAGTATTTT
CASSLGTSGITDTQYF
>.|TRBJ2-7|.|TRBV29-1
TGCAGCGTTGAGGTGAGGTACGAGCAGTACTTC
CSVEVRYEQYF
>.|TRBJ2-7|.|TRBV27
TGTGCCAGCAGTCCTTCGTACCACGAGCAGTACTTC
CASSPSYHEQYF
>TRBD1|TRBJ2-2|.|TRBV7-3
TGTGCCAGCAGCCGACAGGGGGAAAGTAACACCGGGGAGCTGTTTTTT
CASSRQGESNTGELFF
>TRBD1|TRBJ2-7|.|TRBV4-1
TGCGCCAGCAGCCAAGATGTCAACTTGGGACAGGGGGGCTACGAGCAGTACTTC
CASSQDVNLGQGGYEQYF
>TRBD2|TRBJ2-7|.|TRBV28
TGTGCCAGCAGTTTATTACTAGCGCTATGGCGCCCGGGGGTGGAGCAGTACTTC
CASSLLLALWRPGVEQYF
>TRBD1|TRBJ1-2|.|TRBV6-1
TGTGCCAGCAGTGATATGACAGGGATCTATGGCTACACCTTC
CASSDMTGIYGYTF
>.|TRBJ2-7|.|TRBV5-1
TGCGCCAGCAGCCCCCTGGGGTCGCACTACGAGCAGTACTTC
CASSPLGSHYEQYF
>TRBD2|TRBJ2-1|.|TRBV4-2
TGTGCCAGCAGCCGACTAGCGGTTGGAGCTCCCAGCGATGAGCAGTTCTTC
CASSRLAVGAPSDEQFF
>TRBD1|TRBJ2-7|.|TRBV10-1
TGCGCCAGCAGAGGGACAGGGGGGGATCACGACGAGCAGTACTTC
CASRGTGGDHDEQYF
>TRBD1|TRBJ2-2|.|TRBV28
TGTGCCAGCAGTTTCACAGGGGACGGGGAGCTGTTTTTT
CASSFTGDGELFF
>.|TRBJ1-4|.|TRBV28
TGTGCCAGCAGTTCCCTTGACAGTGCAACTAATGAAAAACTGTTTTTT
CASSSLDSATNEKLFF
>.|TRBJ2-7|few|TRBV18
TGTGCCAGCTCACCATCCCAATACGAGCAGTACTTC
CASSPSQYEQYF
>.|TRBJ1-1|.|TRBV19
TGTGCCAGTAGTGTTCTTTTCTCGGCGGCAGTCAACACTGAAGCTTTCTTT
CASSVLFSAAVNTEAFF
>.|TRBJ2-7|.|TRBV21-1
TGTGCCAGCAGCAAGGTGGGAGAGGAGTACGAGCAGTACTTC
CASSKVGEEYEQYF
>.|TRBJ1-2|.|TRBV5-1
TGCGCCAGCAGCTTGACGGGATCCTATGGCTACACCTTC
CASSLTGSYGYTF
>TRBD1|TRBJ1-2|.|TRBV28
TGTGCCAGCAGTGAGGGACAGGGGGCTGGTTATGGCTACACCTTC
CASSEGQGAGYGYTF
>TRBD2|TRBJ2-3|.|TRBV4-2
TGTGCCAGCAGCCATATCCTAGCGGGAGGAGCAGATACGCAGTATTTT
CASSHILAGGADTQYF
>.|TRBJ1-4|.|TRBV27
TGTGCCAGCAGTTTAAAGGTTAATGAAAAACTGTTTTTT
CASSLKVNEKLFF
>.|TRBJ2-1|few|TRBV4-1
TGCGCCAGCAGCCAAGAAGACCTAGCGCTATCCTACAATGAGCAGTTCTTC
CASSQEDLALSYNEQFF